Each of the 27 T cell receptor beta chains below was sequenced from the same sample in a study of control samples from healthy donors and cancer patients. Using immunoSEQ multiplex PCR, the repertoire was profiled, and TCRdb retains in-frame clones only, with some absent. This sample yields some 150,000 clones, of which 95% to 96% are seen a single time; approximately 0.97% belongs to the top ten. What was sequenced was blood. These receptors came from a young woman in good health.

This clone was seen only once. The chain carries TRBV10-3 and TRBJ2-7, with D tentatively TRBD1 (6 bases). The CDR3 has 13 residues. The V gene's germline CDR1 is ENHRY and CDR2 SYGVKD. V lost 6 bases and J 4 bases, leaving 13 bases between the germline ends. Written as DNA, the CDR3 is TGTGCCATCAGCAACAGGGAACCTTACGAGCAGTACTTC. Translating gives CAISNREPYEQYF.

The chain carries TRBV11-2 and TRBJ2-7; D gene ambiguous. Germline values: CDR1 SGHAT, CDR2 FQNNGV. V was pared by 1 base and J by 4 bases, with 11 bases between. There are 14 residues in the CDR3. Here the CDR3 reads CASSLGPLPYEQYF. In nucleotides, the CDR3 is TGTGCCAGCAGCTTAGGTCCCCTTCCGTACGAGCAGTACTTC.

The chain uses TRBV28 and TRBJ1-1; D is uncertain. V lost 3 bases, J lost 0 bases, and 11 bases lay in between. Germline V lookup: CDR1 MDHEN, CDR2 SYDVKM. The length of the CDR3 is 15 residues. The CDR3 DNA follows: TGTGCCAGCAGTTTTTTAGAGGGAATGAACACTGAAGCTTTCTTT. This gives the protein CASSFLEGMNTEAFF.

The V and J genes are TRBV10-3 and TRBJ2-5, with D uncertain. The assigned J gene may be wrong: the sequence end matches TRBJ2-7 better. The length of the CDR3 is 13 residues. Germline V gene data show CDR1 as ENHRY and CDR2 as SYGVKD. DNA for the CDR3: TGTGCCATCAGTGAGTCGCACAGCTACGAGCAGTACTTC. Protein: CAISESHSYEQYF.

This chain connects TRBV24-1 to TRBJ2-1, with D possibly being TRBD2 (7 bases). This CDR3 has 15 amino acids. Between the trimmed V and J ends, which lost 9 bases and 0 bases, there was a span of 14 bases. The germline gives CDR1 KGHDR, CDR2 SFDVKD. In nucleotides, the CDR3 is TGTGCCACCGGGGGGGGCCATGACTCCTACAATGAGCAGTTCTTC. Residues: CATGGGHDSYNEQFF.

V is TRBV28 and J is TRBJ2-1; TRBD2 is a possible D gene (5 bases). The ends were cut back, 5 bases at V and 0 bases at J, with 14 bases in the middle. The CDR3 covers 16 residues. CDR1 is MDHEN, CDR2 SYDVKM, per germline. The CDR3 sequence is CASSGKRLSSYNEQFF. The CDR3 bases are TGTGCCAGCAGTGGGAAGCGGTTAAGCTCCTACAATGAGCAGTTCTTC. The full variable domain, with the rest looked up from reference TRBV28 and TRBJ2-1, is DVKVTQSSRYLVKRTGEKVFLECVQDMDHENMFWYRQDPGLGLRLIYFSYDVKMKEKGDIPEGYSVSREKKERFSLILESASTNQTSMYLCASSGKRLSSYNEQFFGPGTRLTVL.

The CDR3 here is CASMRQGGGSSETQYF. The CDR3 DNA follows: TGTGCCAGCATGCGCCAGGGGGGCGGGTCTTCAGAGACCCAGTACTTC. V gene TRBV19 combines with J gene TRBJ2-5, with a weak D call TRBD1 (7 bases). The CDR3 is 16 amino acids. Germline V CDR1 and CDR2: LNHDA, SQIVND (reference sequence). The germline V and J ends were trimmed by 9 bases and 4 bases, with 24 bases remaining between them.

The chain combines TRBV6-5 with TRBJ1-5, with 7 bases aligning to TRBD1. Trimming removed 8 bases from V and 4 bases from J; junction bases left unmatched: 5. Germline-derived CDR1 and CDR2 are MNHEY and SVGAGI. The CDR3 runs 13 residues. The DNA for the CDR3 is TGTGCCAGCCGAAAGACAGGGAATCAGCCCCAGCATTTT. Translated: CASRKTGNQPQHF.

The chain joins TRBV6-4 to TRBJ1-1; D is ambiguous. V was cut by 0 bases and J by 1 base, with 9 bases left in between. Germline V CDR1 and CDR2: MRHNA, SNTAGT. The CDR3 runs to 15 residues. CDR3 coding DNA: TGTGCCAGCAGTGACTCCGCACGCTGGAACACTGAAGCTTTCTTT. Translating gives CASSDSARWNTEAFF.

The chain uses TRBV19 and TRBJ1-5, with D uncertain. Trimming took off 0 bases at V and 10 bases at J, with 28 bases between the two ends. Germline V gene sequence: CDR1 LNHDA, CDR2 SQIVND (reference sequence). The CDR3 has 19 amino acids. The CDR3 loop reads CASSIDPYRPDTRGSPQHF. The CDR3 DNA is TGTGCCAGTAGTATAGACCCCTACCGACCAGACACGAGAGGTTCTCCCCAGCATTTT.

V and J are TRBV7-3 and TRBJ2-7; D tentatively fits TRBD1 or TRBD2 (5 bases each). CDR3 length: 15 amino acids. Per the germline V gene, CDR1 is SGHTA and CDR2 is FQGTGA. V shed 8 bases and J shed 7 bases, with 24 bases lying between them. The CDR3, as DNA: TGTGCCAGCGGAGGACCGGGACCCTCCAAGGAGGAGCAGTACTTC. Amino acid sequence: CASGGPGPSKEEQYF.

The chain joins TRBV19 to TRBJ1-3, with D uncertain. Deletions cut 4 bases from V and 3 bases from J, with 19 bases between. The CDR3 has 17 amino acids. From germline, CDR1 is LNHDA and CDR2 SQIVND (reference sequence). Here the CDR3 reads CASSTQSTNYYGNTIYF. The CDR3 DNA reads as TGTGCCAGTAGTACCCAATCTACCAATTATTATGGAAACACCATATATTTT.

The chain couples TRBV12-3 or TRBV12-4 to TRBJ2-4; tentative D call: TRBD1 (5 bases). Trimming took off 6 bases at V and 2 bases at J, with 8 bases between the two ends. This CDR3 comprises 13 residues. CDR3 nucleotides: TGTGCCAGCAGATGGACACCCAAAAACATTCAGTACTTC. Encoded protein: CASRWTPKNIQYF.

This chain joins TRBV9 and TRBJ1-2; 7 bases map to TRBD1. Germline CDR1 reads SGDLS; CDR2 reads YYNGEE. The ends lost 0 bases at V and 3 bases at J; junction bases unmatched: 5. The CDR3 runs 15 residues. DNA for the CDR3: TGTGCCAGCAGCGTAGACCAAGACAGGGACTATGGCTACACCTTC. Its translation is CASSVDQDRDYGYTF. Based on the CDR3 plus reference TRBV9 and TRBJ1-2, the full variable domain is DSGVTQTPKHLITATGQRVTLRCSPRSGDLSVYWYQQSLDQGLQFLIQYYNGEERAKGNILERFSAQQFPDLHSELNLSSLELGDSALYFCASSVDQDRDYGYTFGSGTRLTVV.

The rearrangement links TRBV5-1 to TRBJ1-2, with TRBD1 matching over 7 bases. The J segment lost 3 bases and the V segment lost 4 bases, leaving 3 bases of the junction unmatched. Germline V gene sequence: CDR1 SGHRS, CDR2 YFSETQ. The CDR3 loop spans 13 amino acids. CDR3 region: CASSPGQDYGYTF. The CDR3 bases are TGCGCCAGCAGCCCTGGACAGGACTATGGCTACACCTTC.

This chain links TRBV2 with TRBJ2-1, with TRBD1 matching over 9 bases. The CDR3 sequence is 17 residues long. The V and J ends lost 5 bases and 3 bases, in that order; junction bases with no gene match: 11. The germline V gene has CDR1 SNHLY and CDR2 FYNNEI. The chain's CDR3 is CASSIMAGTGLYNEQFF. CDR3 DNA sequence: TGTGCCAGCAGTATAATGGCCGGGACAGGGCTCTACAATGAGCAGTTCTTC.

This chain connects TRBV7-9 to TRBJ1-5; a weak D match, TRBD1 (6 bases). This CDR3 has 16 amino acids. V gave up 0 bases and J gave up 5 bases, with 14 bases separating them. Germline CDR1 and CDR2: SEHNR and FQNEAQ (reference sequence). This chain's CDR3 is CASSLALGGADQPQHF. CDR3 DNA: TGTGCCAGCAGCTTAGCCCTTGGGGGGGCGGATCAGCCCCAGCATTTT.

The chain combines TRBV7-3 with TRBJ2-3; D not certain. Germline values: CDR1 SGHTA, CDR2 FQGTGA. The CDR3 has 16 amino acids. The V gene lost 1 base and the J gene lost 0 bases, with 11 bases spanning the gap. CDR3 in amino acids: CASSLMRPGSTDTQYF. CDR3 DNA sequence: TGTGCCAGCAGCTTAATGAGGCCGGGTAGCACAGATACGCAGTATTTT.

V usage is TRBV15 and J usage is TRBJ2-5; D is unresolved. V was pared by 0 bases and J by 2 bases, with 19 bases between. Looked up from germline, CDR1 is LNHNV and CDR2 is YYDKDF (reference sequence). The CDR3 totals 18 residues. The CDR3, as DNA: TGTGCCACCAGCAGAGATCTCTCGGCACACACACGTCAAGAGACCCAGTACTTC. It is translated as CATSRDLSAHTRQETQYF.

The chain combines TRBV3-1 (or the pseudogene TRBV3-2) with TRBJ1-2, with 10 bases that match TRBD1. V lost 4 bases, J lost 7 bases, and 0 bases stayed unmatched. CDR1 LGHDT and CDR2 YNNKEL come from the germline V gene (reference sequence). This CDR3 has 12 residues. CDR3 in amino acids: CASSRDRGGYTF. In nucleotides, the CDR3 is TGTGCCAGCAGCCGGGACAGGGGTGGCTACACCTTC.

The gene calls are TRBV6-5 and TRBJ1-1; 7 bases match TRBD1. With 6 bases clipped from V and 3 bases from J, the junction kept 4 bases outside the gene matches. This CDR3 spans 13 amino acids. Germline V gene sequence: CDR1 MNHEY, CDR2 SVGAGI. The DNA for the CDR3 is TGTGCCAGCAGCATTGACAGGGACACTGAAGCTTTCTTT. This codes for CASSIDRDTEAFF.

The chain uses TRBV19 and TRBJ1-1; 8 bases fit TRBD1. Germline V CDR1 and CDR2: LNHDA, SQIVND (reference sequence). V gave up 3 bases and J gave up 1 base; unmatched junction bases: 4. The CDR3 spans 15 residues. CDR3 bases: TGTGCCAGTAGTATCTTTGGACAGGGGAACACTGAAGCTTTCTTT. The encoded protein is CASSIFGQGNTEAFF.

The rearrangement uses TRBV5-6 and TRBJ1-2; D not certain. V was cut by 0 bases and J by 4 bases, with 7 bases left in between. Germline V gives CDR1 SGHDT, CDR2 YYEEEE. The CDR3 has 13 residues. The CDR3 DNA reads TGTGCCAGCAGCTTGGAACAGTCCTATGGCTACACCTTC. It yields the protein CASSLEQSYGYTF.

The chain has TRBV2 and TRBJ1-5, with 7 bases lining up with TRBD1. The CDR3 is made up of 15 amino acids. V lost 2 bases to trimming and J lost 2 bases; unmatched junction nucleotides: 3. CDR1 is SNHLY and CDR2 is FYNNEI in the germline V gene. The CDR3 is CASSEQTGRNQPQHF. The CDR3 DNA sequence: TGTGCCAGCAGTGAACAGACAGGGCGCAATCAGCCCCAGCATTTT.

V and J are TRBV30 and TRBJ1-4; perhaps TRBD1 as D (5 bases). Germline V gives CDR1 GTSNPN, CDR2 SVGIG (reference sequence). Trimming cost V 4 bases and J 8 bases, with 8 bases left between them. The length of the CDR3 is 11 residues. CDR3 coding DNA: TGTGCCTGGATGGGGGGAGAAAAACTGTTTTTT. It translates to CAWMGGEKLFF. Filled out from reference TRBV30 and TRBJ1-4, the complete variable domain reads SQTIHQWPATLVQPVGSPLSLECTVEGTSNPNLYWYRQAAGRGLQLLFYSVGIGQISSEVPQNLSASRPQDRQFILSSKKLLLSDSGFYLCAWMGGEKLFFGSGTQLSVL.

The genes are TRBV28 and TRBJ1-5; unclear D gene. The germline CDR1 and CDR2 sequences are MDHEN and SYDVKM. Trimming removed 7 bases at V and 4 bases at J, with 8 bases between. This CDR3 is built from 12 residues. The CDR3 DNA follows: TGTGCCAGCACCCTTGGGAATCAGCCCCAGCATTTT. It yields the protein CASTLGNQPQHF.

J is TRBJ1-3 and V is TRBV19, with no clear D. Germline CDR1 and CDR2: LNHDA and SQIVND (reference sequence). CDR3 size: 15 residues. Trimming took 5 bases from V and 2 from J, leaving 13 bases between them. The CDR3 DNA sequence: TGTGCCAGTAGTTATAATCCAGGCCCTGGAAACACCATATATTTT. Residues: CASSYNPGPGNTIYF.